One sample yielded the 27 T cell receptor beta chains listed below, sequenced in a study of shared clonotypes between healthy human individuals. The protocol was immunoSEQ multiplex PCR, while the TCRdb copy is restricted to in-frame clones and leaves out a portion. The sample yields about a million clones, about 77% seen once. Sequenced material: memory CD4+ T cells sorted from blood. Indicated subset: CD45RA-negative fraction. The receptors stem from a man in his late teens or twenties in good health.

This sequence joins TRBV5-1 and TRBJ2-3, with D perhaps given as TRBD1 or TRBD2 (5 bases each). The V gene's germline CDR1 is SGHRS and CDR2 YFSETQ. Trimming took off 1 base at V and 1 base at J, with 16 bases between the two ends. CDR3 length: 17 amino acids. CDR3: CASSLTLGTGGTDTQYF. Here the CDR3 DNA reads TGCGCCAGCAGCTTGACTCTCGGGACGGGTGGCACAGATACGCAGTATTTT.

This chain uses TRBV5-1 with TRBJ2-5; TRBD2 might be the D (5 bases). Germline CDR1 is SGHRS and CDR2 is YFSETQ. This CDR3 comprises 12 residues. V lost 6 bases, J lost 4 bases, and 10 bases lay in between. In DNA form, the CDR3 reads TGCGCCAGCACCCGGGAAGGAGAGACCCAGTACTTC. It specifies CASTREGETQYF.

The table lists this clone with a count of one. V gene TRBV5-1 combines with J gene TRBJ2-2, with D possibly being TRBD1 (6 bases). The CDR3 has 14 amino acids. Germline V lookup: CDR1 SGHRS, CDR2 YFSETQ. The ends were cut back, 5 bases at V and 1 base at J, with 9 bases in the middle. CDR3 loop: CASRDRRNTGELFF. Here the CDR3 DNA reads TGCGCCAGCAGGGACAGACGGAACACCGGGGAGCTGTTTTTT.

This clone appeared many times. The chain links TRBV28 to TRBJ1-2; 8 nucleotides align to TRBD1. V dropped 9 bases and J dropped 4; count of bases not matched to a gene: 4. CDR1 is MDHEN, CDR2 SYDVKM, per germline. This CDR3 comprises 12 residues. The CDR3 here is CASIGTGYGYTF. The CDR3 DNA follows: TGTGCCAGTATCGGGACAGGCTATGGCTACACCTTC.

Here the CDR3 reads CASKNRRLDSPLHF. CDR3 in DNA: TGTGCCAGCAAAAACAGGCGCCTCGATTCACCCCTCCACTTT. V gene TRBV28 combines with J gene TRBJ1-6, with a possible D match to TRBD1 (5 bases). Germline loops: CDR1 MDHEN, CDR2 SYDVKM. The V gene lost 7 bases and the J gene lost 8 bases, with 15 bases spanning the gap. The CDR3 spans 14 residues.

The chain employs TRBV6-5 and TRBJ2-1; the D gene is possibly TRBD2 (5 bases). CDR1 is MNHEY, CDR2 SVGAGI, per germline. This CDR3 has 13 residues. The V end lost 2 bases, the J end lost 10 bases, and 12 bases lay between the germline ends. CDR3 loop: CASSYPRSGEQFF. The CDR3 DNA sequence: TGTGCCAGCAGTTACCCCCGGTCGGGGGAGCAGTTCTTC.

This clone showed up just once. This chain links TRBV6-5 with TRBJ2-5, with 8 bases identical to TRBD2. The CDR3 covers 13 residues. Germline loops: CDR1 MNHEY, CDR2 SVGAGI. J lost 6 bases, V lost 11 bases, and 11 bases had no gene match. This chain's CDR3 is CAAGGGSAKTQYF. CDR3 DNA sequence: TGTGCCGCGGGGGGCGGGAGTGCGAAGACCCAGTACTTC.

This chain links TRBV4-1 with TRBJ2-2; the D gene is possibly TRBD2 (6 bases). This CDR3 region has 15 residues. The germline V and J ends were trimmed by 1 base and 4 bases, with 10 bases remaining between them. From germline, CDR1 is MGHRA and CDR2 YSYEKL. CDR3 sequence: CASSQAQRVTGELFF. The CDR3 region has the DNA TGCGCCAGCAGCCAAGCCCAGCGGGTCACCGGGGAGCTGTTTTTT.

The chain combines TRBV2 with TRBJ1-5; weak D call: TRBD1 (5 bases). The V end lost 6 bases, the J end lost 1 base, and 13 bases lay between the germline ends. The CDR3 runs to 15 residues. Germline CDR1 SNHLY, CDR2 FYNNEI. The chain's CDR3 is CASSGGKGSNQPQHF. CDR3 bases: TGTGCCAGCAGCGGGGGTAAGGGAAGCAATCAGCCCCAGCATTTT.

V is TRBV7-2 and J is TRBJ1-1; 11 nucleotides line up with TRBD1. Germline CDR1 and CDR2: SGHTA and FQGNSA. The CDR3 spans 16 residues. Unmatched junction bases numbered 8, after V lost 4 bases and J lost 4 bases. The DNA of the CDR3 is TGTGCCAGCAGCTCAGGGCGGACAGGGGGCATCACTGAAGCTTTCTTT. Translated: CASSSGRTGGITEAFF.

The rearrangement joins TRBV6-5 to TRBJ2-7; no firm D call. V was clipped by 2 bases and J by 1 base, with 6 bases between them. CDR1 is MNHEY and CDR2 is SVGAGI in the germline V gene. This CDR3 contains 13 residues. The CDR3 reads CASSYTDSYEQYF. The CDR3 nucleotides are TGTGCCAGCAGTTACACGGATTCCTACGAGCAGTACTTC.

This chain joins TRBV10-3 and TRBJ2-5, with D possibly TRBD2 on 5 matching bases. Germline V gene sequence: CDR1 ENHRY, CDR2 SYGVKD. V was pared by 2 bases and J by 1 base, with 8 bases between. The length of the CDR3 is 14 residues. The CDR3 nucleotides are TGTGCCATCAGTGAGATGGCGGGCCAAGAGACCCAGTACTTC. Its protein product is CAISEMAGQETQYF.

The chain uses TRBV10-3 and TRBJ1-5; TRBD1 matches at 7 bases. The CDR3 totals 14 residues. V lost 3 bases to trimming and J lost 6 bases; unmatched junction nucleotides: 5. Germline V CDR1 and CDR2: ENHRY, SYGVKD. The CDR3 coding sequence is TGTGCCATCAGTGAACAGACAGGGAGTCAGCCCCAGCATTTT. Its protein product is CAISEQTGSQPQHF.

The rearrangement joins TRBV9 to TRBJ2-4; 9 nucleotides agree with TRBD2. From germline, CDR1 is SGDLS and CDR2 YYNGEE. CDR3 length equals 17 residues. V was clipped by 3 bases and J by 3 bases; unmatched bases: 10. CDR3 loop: CASSGLAEVRDKNIQYF. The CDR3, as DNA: TGTGCCAGCAGCGGACTAGCGGAGGTCCGGGACAAAAACATTCAGTACTTC. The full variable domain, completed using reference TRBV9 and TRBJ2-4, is DSGVTQTPKHLITATGQRVTLRCSPRSGDLSVYWYQQSLDQGLQFLIQYYNGEERAKGNILERFSAQQFPDLHSELNLSSLELGDSALYFCASSGLAEVRDKNIQYFGAGTRLSVL.

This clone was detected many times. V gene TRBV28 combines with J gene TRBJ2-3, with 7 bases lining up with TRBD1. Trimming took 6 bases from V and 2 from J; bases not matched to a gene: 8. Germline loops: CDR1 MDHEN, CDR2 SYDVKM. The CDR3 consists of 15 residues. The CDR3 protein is CASRPQGIHTDTQYF. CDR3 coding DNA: TGTGCCAGCAGGCCACAGGGGATCCACACAGATACGCAGTATTTT.

CDR3 sequence reads: CASSQLAGVDPETQYF. The CDR3 bases are TGTGCCAGCAGCCAACTAGCGGGAGTAGATCCAGAGACCCAGTACTTC. The V call is TRBV9, the J call TRBJ2-5; 11 nucleotides line up with TRBD2. The J segment lost 4 bases and the V segment lost 4 bases, leaving 9 bases of the junction unmatched. The CDR3 extends over 16 amino acids. Looked up from germline, CDR1 is SGDLS and CDR2 is YYNGEE.

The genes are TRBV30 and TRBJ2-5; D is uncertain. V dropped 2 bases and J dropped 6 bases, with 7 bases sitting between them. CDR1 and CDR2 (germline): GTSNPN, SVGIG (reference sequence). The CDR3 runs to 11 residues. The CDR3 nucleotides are TGTGCCTGGAGTCCCGGCCAGACCCAGTACTTC. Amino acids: CAWSPGQTQYF.

CDR3 region: CASSLNGPGGYYGYTF. As DNA, the CDR3 is TGTGCCAGCAGCTTAAATGGCCCGGGAGGGTATTATGGCTACACCTTC. The V call is TRBV7-2, the J call TRBJ1-2; D remains ambiguous. Trimming pared 2 bases from V and 5 bases from J, leaving 18 bases between. The CDR3 is made up of 16 amino acids. CDR1 and CDR2 (germline): SGHTA, FQGNSA.

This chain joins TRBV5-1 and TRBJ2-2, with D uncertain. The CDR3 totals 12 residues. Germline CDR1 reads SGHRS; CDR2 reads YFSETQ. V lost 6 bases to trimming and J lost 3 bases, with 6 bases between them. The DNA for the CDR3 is TGCGCCAGCAATTCGGACACCGGGGAGCTGTTTTTT. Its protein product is CASNSDTGELFF. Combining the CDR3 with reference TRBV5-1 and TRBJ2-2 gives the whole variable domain KAGVTQTPRYLIKTRGQQVTLSCSPISGHRSVSWYQQTPGQGLQFLFEYFSETQRNKGNFPGRFSGRQFSNSRSEMNVSTLELGDSALYLCASNSDTGELFFGEGSRLTVL.

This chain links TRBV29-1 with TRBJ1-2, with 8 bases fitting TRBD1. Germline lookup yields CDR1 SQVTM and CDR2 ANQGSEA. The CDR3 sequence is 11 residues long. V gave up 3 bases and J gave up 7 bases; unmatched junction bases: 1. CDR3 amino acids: CSVETGVGYTF. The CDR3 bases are TGCAGCGTTGAGACAGGGGTTGGCTACACCTTC.

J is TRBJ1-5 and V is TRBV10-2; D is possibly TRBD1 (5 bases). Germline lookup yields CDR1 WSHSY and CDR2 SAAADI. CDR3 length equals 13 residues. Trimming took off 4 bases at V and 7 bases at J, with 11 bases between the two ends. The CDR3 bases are TGCGCCAGCAGTGGGGGGGAATCCCAGCCCCAGCATTTT. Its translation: CASSGGESQPQHF.

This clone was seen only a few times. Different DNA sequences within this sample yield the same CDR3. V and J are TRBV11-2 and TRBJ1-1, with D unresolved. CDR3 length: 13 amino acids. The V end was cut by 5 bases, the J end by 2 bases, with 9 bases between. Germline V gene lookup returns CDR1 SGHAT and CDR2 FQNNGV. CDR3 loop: CASSLVFNTEAFF. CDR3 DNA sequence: TGTGCCAGCAGCCTAGTGTTTAACACTGAAGCTTTCTTT.

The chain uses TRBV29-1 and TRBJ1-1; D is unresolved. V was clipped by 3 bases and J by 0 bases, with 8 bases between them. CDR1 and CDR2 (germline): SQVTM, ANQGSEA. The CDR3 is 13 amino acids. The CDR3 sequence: CSVEKGMNTEAFF. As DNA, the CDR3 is TGCAGCGTTGAGAAGGGTATGAACACTGAAGCTTTCTTT.

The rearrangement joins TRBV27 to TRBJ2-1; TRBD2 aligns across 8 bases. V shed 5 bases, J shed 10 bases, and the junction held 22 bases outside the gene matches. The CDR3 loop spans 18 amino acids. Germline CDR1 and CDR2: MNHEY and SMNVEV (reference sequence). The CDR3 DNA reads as TGTGCCAGCAGTCCAACCCTTATGGCGGGAGGTACCCGGACGGAGCAGTTCTTC. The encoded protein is CASSPTLMAGGTRTEQFF.

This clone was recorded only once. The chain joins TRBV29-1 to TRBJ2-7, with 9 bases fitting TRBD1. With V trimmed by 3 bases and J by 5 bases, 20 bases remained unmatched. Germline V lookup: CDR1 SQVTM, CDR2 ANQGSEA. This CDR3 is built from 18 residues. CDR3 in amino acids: CSVDSGTGWTGAKNEQYF. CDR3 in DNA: TGCAGCGTTGATTCCGGGACAGGGTGGACGGGAGCAAAGAACGAGCAGTACTTC.

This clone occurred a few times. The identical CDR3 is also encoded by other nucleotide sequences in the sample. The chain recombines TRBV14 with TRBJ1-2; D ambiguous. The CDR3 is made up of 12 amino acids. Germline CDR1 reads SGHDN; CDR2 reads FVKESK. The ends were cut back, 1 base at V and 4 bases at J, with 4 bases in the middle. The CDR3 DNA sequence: TGTGCCAGCAGCCAAGGGGCCTATGGCTACACCTTC. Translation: CASSQGAYGYTF. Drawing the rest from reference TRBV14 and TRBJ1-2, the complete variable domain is EAGVTQFPSHSVIEKGQTVTLRCDPISGHDNLYWYRRVMGKEIKFLLHFVKESKQDESGMPNNRFLAERTGGTYSTLKVQPAELEDSGVYFCASSQGAYGYTFGSGTRLTVV.

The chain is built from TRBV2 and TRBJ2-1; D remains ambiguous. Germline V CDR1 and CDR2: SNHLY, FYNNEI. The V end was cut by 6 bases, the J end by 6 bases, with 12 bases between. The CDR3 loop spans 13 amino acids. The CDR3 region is CASRAAEGNEQFF. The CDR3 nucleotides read TGTGCCAGCAGGGCAGCTGAAGGCAATGAGCAGTTCTTC.